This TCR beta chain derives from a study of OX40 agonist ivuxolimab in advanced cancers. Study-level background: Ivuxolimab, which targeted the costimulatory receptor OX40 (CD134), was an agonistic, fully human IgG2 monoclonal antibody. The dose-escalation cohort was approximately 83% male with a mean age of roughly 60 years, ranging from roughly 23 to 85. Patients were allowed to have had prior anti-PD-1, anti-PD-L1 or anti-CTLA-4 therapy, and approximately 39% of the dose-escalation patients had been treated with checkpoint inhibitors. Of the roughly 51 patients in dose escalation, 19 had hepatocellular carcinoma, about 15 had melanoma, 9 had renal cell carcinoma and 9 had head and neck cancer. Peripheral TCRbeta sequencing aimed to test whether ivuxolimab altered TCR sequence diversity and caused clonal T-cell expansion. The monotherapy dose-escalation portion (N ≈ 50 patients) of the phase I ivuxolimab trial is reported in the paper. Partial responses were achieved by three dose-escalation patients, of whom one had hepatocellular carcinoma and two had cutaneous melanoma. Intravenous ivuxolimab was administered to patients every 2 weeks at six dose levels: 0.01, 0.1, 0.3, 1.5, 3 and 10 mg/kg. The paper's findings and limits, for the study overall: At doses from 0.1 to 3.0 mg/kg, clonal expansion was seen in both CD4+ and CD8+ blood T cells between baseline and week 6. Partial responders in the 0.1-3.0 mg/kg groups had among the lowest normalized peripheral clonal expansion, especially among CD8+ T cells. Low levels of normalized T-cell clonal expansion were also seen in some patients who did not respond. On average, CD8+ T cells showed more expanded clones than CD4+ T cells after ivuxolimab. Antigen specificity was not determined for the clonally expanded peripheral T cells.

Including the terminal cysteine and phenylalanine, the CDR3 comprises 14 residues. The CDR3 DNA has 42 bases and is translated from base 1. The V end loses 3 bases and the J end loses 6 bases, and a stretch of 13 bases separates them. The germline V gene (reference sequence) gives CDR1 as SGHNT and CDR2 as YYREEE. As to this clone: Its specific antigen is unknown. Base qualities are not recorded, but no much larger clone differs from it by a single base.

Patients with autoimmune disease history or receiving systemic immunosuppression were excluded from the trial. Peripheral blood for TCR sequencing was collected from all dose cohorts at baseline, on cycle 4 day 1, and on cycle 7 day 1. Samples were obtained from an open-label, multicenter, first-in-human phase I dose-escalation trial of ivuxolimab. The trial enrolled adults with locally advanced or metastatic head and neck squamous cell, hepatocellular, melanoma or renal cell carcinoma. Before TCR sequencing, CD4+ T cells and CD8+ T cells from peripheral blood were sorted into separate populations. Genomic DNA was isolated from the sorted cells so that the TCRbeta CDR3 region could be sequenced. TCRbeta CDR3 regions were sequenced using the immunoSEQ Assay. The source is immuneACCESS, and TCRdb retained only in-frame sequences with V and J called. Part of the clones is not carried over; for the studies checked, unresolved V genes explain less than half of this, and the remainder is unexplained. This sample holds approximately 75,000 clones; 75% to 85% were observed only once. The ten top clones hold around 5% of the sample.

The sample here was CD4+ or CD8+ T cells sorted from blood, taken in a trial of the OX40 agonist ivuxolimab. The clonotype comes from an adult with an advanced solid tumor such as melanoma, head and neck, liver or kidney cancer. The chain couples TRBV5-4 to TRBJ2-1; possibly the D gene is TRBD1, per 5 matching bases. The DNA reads TGTGCCAGCAGCTCCCAGGGTAAGGCCAATGAGCAGTTCTTC. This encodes CASSSQGKANEQFF. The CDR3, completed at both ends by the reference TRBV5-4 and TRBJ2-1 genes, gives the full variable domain ETGVTQSPTHLIKTRGQQVTLRCSSQSGHNTVSWYQQALGQGPQFIFQYYREEENGRGNFPPRFSGLQFPNYSSELNVNALELDDSALYLCASSSQGKANEQFFGPGTRLTVL.